This entry is about one T cell receptor beta chain. Its antigen is unknown. Base quality data are lacking; no much larger clone is found one base away. In the ViraFEST assay, PBMC were stimulated with viral peptide pools, and antigen-specific CD4+ T cell clonotypes were then identified by expansion using TCR sequencing. After around 11 days of culture, CD4+ T cells were isolated with the EasySep CD4+ T cell isolation kit. Participants received two doses of either the BNT162b2 or the mRNA-1273 mRNA SARS-CoV-2 vaccine. Healthy vaccine recipients had no prior SARS-CoV-2 infection, confirmed by negative nucleocapsid antibodies before and after vaccination. Each well held 1.5 million to 2 million PBMC cultured in IMDM containing 5% human AB serum, roughly 9.9 IU/ml IL-2 and gentamicin, along with 8 to 10 ug/ml peptides. On days 3 and 7, half of the culture medium was replaced with fresh IL-2-containing medium. Each peptide stimulation condition was cultured in triplicate wells unless otherwise noted. Using Ficoll-Paque Plus gradient centrifugation, PBMC were separated from whole blood and then either used fresh or cryopreserved at -140C. The overlapping peptide pools covered the spike proteins of SARS-CoV-2 as well as those of the common cold coronaviruses HCoV-NL63, HCoV-OC43 and HCoV-229E. The QIAamp micro DNA kit was used to extract genomic DNA from the cultured CD4+ T cells.

The sample is drawn from a study of vaccination effects on CD4 cells after COVID-19 (dated 2022 in TCRdb). With respect to the entire study: Across the study, the median time from the second dose to post-vaccine sampling was 72 days (range 14 to 241). Altogether, over 9 COVID-19 convalescent patients and a handful of SARS-CoV-2-naive healthy vaccine recipients made up the full study. Cultures from other donors in the study were sequenced using the Oncomine TCR Beta short-read assay on an Illumina iSeq 100. SARS-CoV-2 spike-specific CD4+ TCR repertoires from before and after mRNA vaccination were compared in COVID-19 convalescent patients and in infection-naive vaccine recipients. Study-wide findings and limitations: In healthy vaccine recipients, vaccine-induced clones were almost all SARS-CoV-2 mono-reactive, with only 1 of 255 being cross-reactive with common cold coronaviruses. The study was limited by a small number of convalescent patients, and early post-infection timepoints were lacking. Both infection-induced and vaccine-induced clones contracted markedly at late post-vaccination timepoints, which is consistent with waning T cell responses.

The CDR3 runs 12 amino acids, cysteine and phenylalanine included. The sequence is cut down to CDR3 DNA, 36 bases in frame from base 1. CDR1 and CDR2 are drawn from the germline V gene (reference sequence): GTSNPN, SVGIG. V loses 8 bases, J loses 7 bases, and the germline ends lie 17 bases apart. Library prep was done by the immunoSEQ multiplex PCR assay. DNA from the cultured and isolated CD4+ T cells underwent TCR beta CDR3 sequencing. The authors' analysis ran thus. Non-productive TCR sequences were removed and reads were trimmed to the CDR3 region, keeping CDR3s of at least 7 amino acids. The MANAFEST web app was used to identify antigen-specific clonotypes by comparing expansion in peptide wells with expansion in reference cultures. To be called positive, a clone needed expansion at FDR<0.05 compared with the reference and with all other wells, an odds ratio greater than 5, and a frequency greater than 0.1% in two replicate wells. A clonotype was called cross-reactive if it was significantly expanded both in SARS-CoV-2 spike wells and in at least one common cold coronavirus spike condition. CDR3 similarity was assessed by Levenshtein distance with the stringdist R package, and unrooted trees were built with ape in R 3.6.1. TCRdb holds this immuneACCESS table with in-frame rearrangements only. Some clones are missing; in checked studies, unresolved V genes explain under half, and the rest has no known cause. D and trimming were read from the DNA, whereas the V and J calls and clone size are those reported in that table. The sample includes about 22,000 clones, with about three quarters observed a single time. Together, the top ten hold around 23% of the sample.

The TCR comes from a human donor who received a COVID-19 vaccine. The sequence joins TRBV30 to TRBJ1-1; no D gene call is confident. Material: CD4+ T cells from PBMCs cultured with HCoV-NL63 spike peptides, obtained after COVID-19 vaccination. This sample's cell subset or site label indicates: HCoV-NL63 spike overlapping peptide pool stimulation. The CDR3 amino acid sequence is: CAGWELVGEAFF. The nucleotide sequence is TGTGCCGGATGGGAGCTAGTGGGTGAAGCTTTCTTT.